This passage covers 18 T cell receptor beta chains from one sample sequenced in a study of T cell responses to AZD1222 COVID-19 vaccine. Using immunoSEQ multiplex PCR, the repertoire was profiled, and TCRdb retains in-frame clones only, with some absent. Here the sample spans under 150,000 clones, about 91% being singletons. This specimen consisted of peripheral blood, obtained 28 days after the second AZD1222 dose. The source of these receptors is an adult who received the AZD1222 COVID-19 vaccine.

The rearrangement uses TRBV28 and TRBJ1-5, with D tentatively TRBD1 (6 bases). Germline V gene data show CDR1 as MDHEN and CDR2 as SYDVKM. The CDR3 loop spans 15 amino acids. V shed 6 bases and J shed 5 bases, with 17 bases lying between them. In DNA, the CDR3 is TGTGCCAGCAGCGGGGGAGGGGGTGCTTATCAGCCCCAGCATTTT. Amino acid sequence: CASSGGGGAYQPQHF.

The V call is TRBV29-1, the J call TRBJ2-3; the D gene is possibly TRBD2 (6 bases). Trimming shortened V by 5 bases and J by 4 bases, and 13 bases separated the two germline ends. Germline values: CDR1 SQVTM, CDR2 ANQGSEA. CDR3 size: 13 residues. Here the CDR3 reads CSVSGGIADTQYF. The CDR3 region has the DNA TGCAGCGTTTCTGGGGGGATCGCAGATACGCAGTATTTT.

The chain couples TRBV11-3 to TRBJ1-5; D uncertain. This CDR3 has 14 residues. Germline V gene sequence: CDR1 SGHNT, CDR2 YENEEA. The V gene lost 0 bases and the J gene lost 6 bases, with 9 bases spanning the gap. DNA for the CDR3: TGTGCCAGCAGCTTAGATCTTGTGTGTCAGCCCCAGCATTTT. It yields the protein CASSLDLVCQPQHF.

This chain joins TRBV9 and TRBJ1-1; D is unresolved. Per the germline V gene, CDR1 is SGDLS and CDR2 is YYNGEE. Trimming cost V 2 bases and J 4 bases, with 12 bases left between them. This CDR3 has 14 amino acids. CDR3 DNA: TGTGCCAGCAGCGTCGGGCCAAGTGGCACTGAAGCTTTCTTT. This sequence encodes CASSVGPSGTEAFF.

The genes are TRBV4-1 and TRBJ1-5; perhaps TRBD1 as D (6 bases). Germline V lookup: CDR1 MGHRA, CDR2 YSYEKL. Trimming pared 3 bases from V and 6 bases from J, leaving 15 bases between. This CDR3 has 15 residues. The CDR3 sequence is CASSQVQGVGQPQHF. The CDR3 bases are TGCGCCAGCAGCCAGGTACAGGGTGTGGGTCAGCCCCAGCATTTT.

The CDR3 DNA reads as TGTGCCACCCGCCCAGAATGGACAAACTATGGCTACACCTTC. The encoded protein is CATRPEWTNYGYTF. V usage is TRBV6-5 and J usage is TRBJ1-2; a weak D match, TRBD1 (5 bases). The length of the CDR3 is 14 residues. In germline, CDR1 is MNHEY, CDR2 SVGAGI. Between the trimmed V and J ends, which lost 10 bases and 2 bases, there was a span of 17 bases.

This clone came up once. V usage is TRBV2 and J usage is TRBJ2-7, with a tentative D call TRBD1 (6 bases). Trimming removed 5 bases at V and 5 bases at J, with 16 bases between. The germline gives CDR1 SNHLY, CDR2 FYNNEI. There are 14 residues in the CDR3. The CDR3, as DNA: TGTGCCAGCAGTCTAAGCGCAGGGGTGGACGAGCAGTACTTC. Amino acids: CASSLSAGVDEQYF.

The CDR3 sequence: CASSLADANYGYTF. The CDR3 DNA follows: TGTGCCAGCAGCTTGGCAGACGCTAACTATGGCTACACCTTC. The V gene is TRBV5-5, the J gene TRBJ1-2; D call uncertain. Germline CDR1 reads SGHKS; CDR2 reads YYEKEE (reference sequence). Between the trimmed V and J ends, which lost 0 bases and 0 bases, there was a span of 6 bases. There are 14 residues in the CDR3. Variable domain in full (rest from reference TRBV5-5 and TRBJ1-2): DAGVTQSPTHLIKTRGQQVTLRCSPISGHKSVSWYQQVLGQGPQFIFQYYEKEERGRGNFPDRFSARQFPNYSSELNVNALLLGDSALYLCASSLADANYGYTFGSGTRLTVV.

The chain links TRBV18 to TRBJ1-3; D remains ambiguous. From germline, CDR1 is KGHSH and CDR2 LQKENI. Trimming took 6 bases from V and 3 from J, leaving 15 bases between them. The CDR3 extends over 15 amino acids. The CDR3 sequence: CASSQDIEYGNTIYF. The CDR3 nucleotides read TGTGCCAGCTCCCAAGACATCGAATATGGAAACACCATATATTTT.

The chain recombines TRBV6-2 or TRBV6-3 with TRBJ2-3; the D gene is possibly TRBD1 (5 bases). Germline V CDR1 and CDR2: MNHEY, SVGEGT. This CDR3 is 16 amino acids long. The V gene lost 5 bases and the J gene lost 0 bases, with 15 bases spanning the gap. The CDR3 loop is CASSTSRASSTDTQYF. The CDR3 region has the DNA TGTGCCAGCAGTACCTCCAGGGCTTCTAGCACAGATACGCAGTATTTT.

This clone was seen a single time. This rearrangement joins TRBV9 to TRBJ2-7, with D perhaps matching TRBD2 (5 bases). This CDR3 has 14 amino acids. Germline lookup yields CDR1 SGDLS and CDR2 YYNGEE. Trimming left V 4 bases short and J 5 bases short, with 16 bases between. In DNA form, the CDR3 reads TGTGCCAGCAGCCCCCAGGTGAGGGCAGACGAGCAGTACTTC. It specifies CASSPQVRADEQYF.

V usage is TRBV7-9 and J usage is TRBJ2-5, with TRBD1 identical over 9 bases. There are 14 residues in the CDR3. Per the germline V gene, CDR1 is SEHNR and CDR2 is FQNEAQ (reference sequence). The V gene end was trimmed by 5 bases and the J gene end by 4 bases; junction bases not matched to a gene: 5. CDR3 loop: CASSPGQGRETQYF. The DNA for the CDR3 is TGTGCCAGCAGCCCTGGACAGGGGAGAGAGACCCAGTACTTC.

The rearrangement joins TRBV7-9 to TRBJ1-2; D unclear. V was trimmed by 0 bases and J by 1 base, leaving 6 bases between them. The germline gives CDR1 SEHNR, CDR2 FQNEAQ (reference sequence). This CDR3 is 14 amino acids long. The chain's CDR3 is CASSLAAVNYGYTF. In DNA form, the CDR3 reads TGTGCCAGCAGCTTAGCCGCAGTTAACTATGGCTACACCTTC.

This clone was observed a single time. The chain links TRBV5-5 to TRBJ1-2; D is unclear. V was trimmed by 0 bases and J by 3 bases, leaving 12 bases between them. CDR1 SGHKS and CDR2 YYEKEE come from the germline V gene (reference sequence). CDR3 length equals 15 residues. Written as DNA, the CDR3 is TGTGCCAGCAGCTTGGATGGAACCTCCTACTATGGCTACACCTTC. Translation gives CASSLDGTSYYGYTF. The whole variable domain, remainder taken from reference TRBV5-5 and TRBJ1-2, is DAGVTQSPTHLIKTRGQQVTLRCSPISGHKSVSWYQQVLGQGPQFIFQYYEKEERGRGNFPDRFSARQFPNYSSELNVNALLLGDSALYLCASSLDGTSYYGYTFGSGTRLTVV.

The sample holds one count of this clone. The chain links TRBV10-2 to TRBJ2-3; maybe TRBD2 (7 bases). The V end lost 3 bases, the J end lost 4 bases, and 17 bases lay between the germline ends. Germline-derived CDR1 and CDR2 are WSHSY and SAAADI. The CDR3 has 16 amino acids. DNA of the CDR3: TGCGCCAGCAGTGACTACGGGGGGCCCATCGCAGATACGCAGTATTTT. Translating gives CASSDYGGPIADTQYF.

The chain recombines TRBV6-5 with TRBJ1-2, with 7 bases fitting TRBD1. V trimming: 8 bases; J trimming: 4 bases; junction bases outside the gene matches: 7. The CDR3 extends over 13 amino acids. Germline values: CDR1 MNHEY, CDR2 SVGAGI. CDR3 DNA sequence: TGTGCCAGCCTCACAGGGGCGGGCTATGGCTACACCTTC. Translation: CASLTGAGYGYTF.

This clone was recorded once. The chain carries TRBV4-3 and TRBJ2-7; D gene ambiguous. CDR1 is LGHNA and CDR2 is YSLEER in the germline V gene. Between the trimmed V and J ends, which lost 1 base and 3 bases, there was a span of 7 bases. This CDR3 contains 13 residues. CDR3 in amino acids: CASSQVQGYEQYF. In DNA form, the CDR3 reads TGCGCCAGCAGCCAAGTTCAAGGCTACGAGCAGTACTTC.

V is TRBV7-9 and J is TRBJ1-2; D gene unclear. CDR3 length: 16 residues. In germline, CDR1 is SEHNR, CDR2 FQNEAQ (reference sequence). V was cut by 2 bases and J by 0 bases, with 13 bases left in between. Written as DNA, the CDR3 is TGTGCCAGCAGCTTAAGTGTTGGGGAAGCTAACTATGGCTACACCTTC. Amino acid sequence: CASSLSVGEANYGYTF.